The 28 T cell receptor beta chains below were found in one sample sequenced in a study of human T cells and chemical hapten exposure. Time point here: patch test 1, 2 weeks after DPC sensitization. Sample treatment: therapeutic diphenylcyclopropenone sensitization with weekly scalp DPC. TCRdb called the RACE reads again in MiXCR, with one record for every CDR3 protein. Of 300,000 to 350,000 distinct CDR3 sequences detected, approximately 6.9% appear once; the ten largest clones hold around 8.2%. Sequencing was performed on whole blood, taken in connection with sensitization to the hapten diphenylcyclopropenone (DPC). All receptors derive from a woman younger than 30 with alopecia areata. Some clones in this sample may be carry-over from other donors' samples.

This chain links TRBV20-1 with TRBJ2-7; D is unclear. V lost 0 bases and J lost 0, with 9 bases in between. Germline CDR1 reads DFQATT; CDR2 reads SNEGSKA (reference sequence). The CDR3 covers 14 residues. The CDR3 reads CSAREVYFSYEQYF. CDR3 DNA sequence: TGCAGTGCTAGAGAGGTCTACTTCTCCTACGAGCAGTACTTC.

The chain couples TRBV6-2 or TRBV6-3 to TRBJ2-1; the match to TRBD1 covers 7 bases. CDR3 size: 16 residues. V lost 6 bases, J lost 3 bases, and 11 bases stayed unmatched. Germline lookup yields CDR1 MNHEY and CDR2 SVGEGT. For the CDR3, the DNA is TGTGCCAGCAGCCCCCTCCGACAGGGCAGCTACAATGAGCAGTTCTTC. Its protein product is CASSPLRQGSYNEQFF.

Of note for this clonotype: The junction departs from the called germline gene at one end, perhaps through a read error. The chain recombines TRBV11-2 with TRBJ1-1; D gene uncertain. The CDR3 loop spans 14 amino acids. The V gene's germline CDR1 is SGHAT and CDR2 FQNNGV. The CDR3 DNA is TGTGCCAGCAGCTTAGCTTCGGTGAACCCTGAAGCTTTCTTT. It encodes CASSLASVNPEAFF.

This clonotype was picked up many times. Here the CDR3 DNA reads TGTGCCAGCAGCCAAGATAACGCAGATACGCAGTATTTT. Protein sequence: CASSQDNADTQYF. The chain links TRBV4-2 to TRBJ2-3; D unclear. V was trimmed by 0 bases and J by 4 bases, leaving 5 bases between them. The CDR3 sequence is 13 residues long. Germline CDR1 and CDR2: LGHNA and YNFKEQ.

The rearrangement links TRBV7-6 to TRBJ2-7; 8 bases are a match to TRBD2. V lost 1 base, J lost 0 bases, and 8 bases stayed unmatched. This CDR3 contains 17 residues. Germline CDR1 is SGHVS and CDR2 is FNYEAQ. The CDR3 protein is CASSLEISGGPSYEQYF. The CDR3 region has the DNA TGTGCCAGCAGCTTAGAGATCAGCGGGGGACCCTCCTACGAGCAGTACTTC. Drawing the rest from reference TRBV7-6 and TRBJ2-7, the complete variable domain is GAGVSQSPRYKVTKRGQDVALRCDPISGHVSLYWYRQALGQGPEFLTYFNYEAQQDKSGLPNDRFSAERPEGSISTLTIQRTEQRDSAMYRCASSLEISGGPSYEQYFGPGTRLTVT.

The chain has TRBV7-9 and TRBJ1-5; D gene uncertain. The V gene's germline CDR1 is SEHNR and CDR2 FQNEAQ (reference sequence). The CDR3 has 15 amino acids. V was trimmed by 6 bases and J by 0 bases, leaving 12 bases between them. For the CDR3, the DNA is TGTGCCAGCAGTCCGAGTTCGTATAGCAATCAGCCCCAGCATTTT. It codes for CASSPSSYSNQPQHF.

This clonotype was recorded a few times. The chain links TRBV12-3 or TRBV12-4 to TRBJ2-3, with TRBD1 matching 10 bases. The CDR3 covers 17 residues. With 6 bases clipped from V and 4 bases from J, the junction kept 13 bases outside the gene matches. CDR3 region: CASSPPSGQGEADTQYF. As DNA, the CDR3 is TGTGCCAGCAGCCCTCCCTCAGGACAGGGGGAGGCAGATACGCAGTATTTT.

Ten or more counts support this clonotype. This chain uses TRBV12-3 or TRBV12-4 with TRBJ2-7; D ambiguous. This CDR3 is 13 amino acids long. Deletions cut 2 bases from V and 2 bases from J, with 7 bases between. This CDR3 reads CASSLSPTYEQYF. In nucleotides, the CDR3 is TGTGCCAGCAGTTTAAGTCCTACCTACGAGCAGTACTTC.

This chain joins TRBV27 and TRBJ1-6; the D is unclear. This CDR3 spans 12 amino acids. Between the trimmed V and J ends, which lost 6 bases and 6 bases, there was a span of 6 bases. Germline loops: CDR1 MNHEY, CDR2 SMNVEV (reference sequence). CDR3: CASSLVNSPLHF. In nucleotides, the CDR3 is TGTGCCAGCAGCTTGGTTAATTCACCCCTCCACTTT.

This clonotype appeared many times. The CDR3 region has the DNA TGTGCCATCAGTGATGGGGGGACAGGGCTCTCTGGGGCCAACGTCCTGACTTTC. Protein sequence: CAISDGGTGLSGANVLTF. V usage is TRBV10-3 and J usage is TRBJ2-6; 9 bases align to TRBD1. CDR3 length: 18 amino acids. With 3 bases clipped from V and 0 bases from J, the junction kept 6 bases outside the gene matches. Looked up from germline, CDR1 is ENHRY and CDR2 is SYGVKD.

V and J are TRBV20-1 and TRBJ2-3; no reliable D call. The CDR3 extends over 15 amino acids. Trimming removed 1 base from V and 2 bases from J, with 13 bases in between. Germline CDR1 reads DFQATT; CDR2 reads SNEGSKA (reference sequence). CDR3 coding DNA: TGCAGTGCTAGAGTCCCGGGTCCCTCCACAGATACGCAGTATTTT. Its translation is CSARVPGPSTDTQYF.

This chain joins TRBV28 and TRBJ1-2; 7 nucleotides line up with TRBD1. The V and J ends lost 11 bases and 4 bases, in that order; junction bases with no gene match: 10. The CDR3 has 13 residues. In germline, CDR1 is MDHEN, CDR2 SYDVKM. CDR3 sequence (DNA): TGTGCCGGAGCAGTGACAGGGACCTATGGCTACACCTTC. Translation: CAGAVTGTYGYTF.

This clonotype showed up many times. The chain is built from TRBV20-1 and TRBJ1-2; maybe TRBD1 (6 bases). V lost 5 bases, J lost 7 bases, and 20 bases lay in between. CDR3 size: 14 residues. The germline CDR1 and CDR2 sequences are DFQATT and SNEGSKA (reference sequence). DNA for the CDR3: TGCAGTGCTCGAGGGGGAACTCTAATGACTGGCTACACCTTC. It specifies CSARGGTLMTGYTF.

There are many counts of this clonotype. The CDR3 nucleotides are TGCAGTGCGTTATACCCCTACGAGCAGTACTTC. Its translation: CSALYPYEQYF. This rearrangement joins TRBV20-1 to TRBJ2-7, with D uncertain. CDR1 is DFQATT and CDR2 is SNEGSKA in the germline V gene (reference sequence). The germline V and J ends were trimmed by 6 bases and 2 bases, with 8 bases remaining between them. The CDR3 sequence is 11 residues long.

This clonotype was seen a handful of times. V gene TRBV20-1 combines with J gene TRBJ2-2; D might be TRBD2 (6 bases). There are 12 residues in the CDR3. Germline assignment: CDR1 DFQATT and CDR2 SNEGSKA (reference sequence). Trimming shortened V by 3 bases and J by 7 bases, and 9 bases separated the two germline ends. CDR3 nucleotide sequence: TGCAGTGCTAGCGGGGGAGGCGGGGAGCTGTTTTTT. The encoded protein is CSASGGGGELFF.

J is TRBJ1-1 and V is TRBV6-5; no definite D call. V was cut by 0 bases and J by 2 bases, with 10 bases left in between. The CDR3 loop spans 15 amino acids. The germline V gene encodes CDR1 MNHEY and CDR2 SVGAGI. CDR3 coding DNA: TGTGCCAGCAGTTACTCAATACGGGGTAACACTGAAGCTTTCTTT. As protein: CASSYSIRGNTEAFF.

This clonotype has a count of ten or more. The chain couples TRBV4-3 to TRBJ2-3, with D perhaps TRBD2 (5 bases). Germline V gene data show CDR1 as LGHNA and CDR2 as YSLEER. V was cut by 4 bases and J by 1 base, with 9 bases left in between. The CDR3 is 14 residues long. CDR3 sequence: CASSPQLGTDTQYF. As DNA, the CDR3 is TGCGCCAGCAGCCCGCAACTAGGCACAGATACGCAGTATTTT.

The table lists this clonotype with a few counts. The chain combines TRBV10-3 with TRBJ2-7; the match to TRBD2 covers 7 bases. The CDR3 has 16 amino acids. The ends lost 0 bases at V and 4 bases at J; junction bases unmatched: 9. Germline values: CDR1 ENHRY, CDR2 SYGVKD. DNA of the CDR3: TGTGCCATCAGTGAGTCGCAGTCGAGGGGAGGGTACGAGCAGTACTTC. Translated: CAISESQSRGGYEQYF.

V is TRBV7-9 and J is TRBJ2-1; D possibly corresponds to TRBD1 (5 bases). Germline CDR1 SEHNR, CDR2 FQNEAQ (reference sequence). The CDR3 runs 15 residues. Trimming left V 5 bases short and J 7 bases short, with 18 bases between. The CDR3 DNA reads TGTGCCAGCAGCGATCGGACACGAGGCACTAATGAGCAGTTCTTC. It yields the protein CASSDRTRGTNEQFF.

This clonotype was recorded many times. The chain joins TRBV11-2 to TRBJ2-2; D gene unclear. Trimming cost V 2 bases and J 7 bases, with 14 bases left between them. The CDR3 covers 15 residues. The germline gives CDR1 SGHAT, CDR2 FQNNGV. The CDR3 sequence is CASSLRAGISGELFF. CDR3 coding DNA: TGTGCCAGCAGCTTACGGGCAGGAATTAGCGGGGAGCTGTTTTTT.

The sample holds a few counts of this clonotype. The rearrangement links TRBV29-1 to TRBJ1-2; a possible D gene is TRBD1 (6 bases). Germline V gives CDR1 SQVTM, CDR2 ANQGSEA. This CDR3 has 13 amino acids. The ends were cut back, 6 bases at V and 7 bases at J, with 18 bases in the middle. CDR3 protein: CSVDSTGWRGYTF. DNA of the CDR3: TGCAGCGTCGACAGTACAGGGTGGCGTGGCTACACCTTC.

In its sample, this clonotype was seen many times. V is TRBV5-1 and J is TRBJ1-1; D remains unclear. The V end lost 1 base, the J end lost 0 bases, and 7 bases lay between the germline ends. From germline, CDR1 is SGHRS and CDR2 YFSETQ. This CDR3 comprises 14 residues. The CDR3 DNA reads TGCGCCAGCAGCTTGAAACAGATGAACACTGAAGCTTTCTTT. As protein: CASSLKQMNTEAFF.

V gene TRBV7-9 combines with J gene TRBJ2-3; D not resolved. CDR1 SEHNR and CDR2 FQNEAQ come from the germline V gene (reference sequence). This CDR3 spans 15 amino acids. V gave up 3 bases and J gave up 0 bases, with 10 bases separating them. This chain's CDR3 is CASSFERLSTDTQYF. CDR3 nucleotide sequence: TGTGCCAGCAGCTTCGAGCGCCTTAGCACAGATACGCAGTATTTT.

The rearrangement joins TRBV5-4 to TRBJ1-1; TRBD1 aligns across 8 bases. The CDR3 has 14 residues. In germline, CDR1 is SGHNT, CDR2 YYREEE (reference sequence). Losses at the gene ends were 4 bases for V and 4 bases for J; bases not matched to a gene: 6. CDR3 bases: TGTGCCAGCAGCCCAGGGGGCGAGGTCACTGAAGCTTTCTTT. As protein: CASSPGGEVTEAFF.

This sequence joins TRBV20-1 and TRBJ1-3; unclear D gene. The CDR3 extends over 14 amino acids. Germline CDR1 DFQATT, CDR2 SNEGSKA (reference sequence). The ends were cut back, 8 bases at V and 0 bases at J, with 14 bases in the middle. The CDR3 protein is CSLLRTDSGNTIYF. The CDR3 nucleotides are TGCAGTCTCCTTAGGACGGACTCTGGAAACACCATATATTTT.

This clonotype was detected ten times or more. The genes are TRBV9 and TRBJ2-7, with 9 bases aligning to TRBD2. Germline V gives CDR1 SGDLS, CDR2 YYNGEE. This CDR3 comprises 14 residues. Trimming at V came to 3 bases and at J to 3 bases, leaving 4 bases not matched to a gene. DNA of the CDR3: TGTGCCAGCAGCGGTGGGACTAGCCTCTACGAGCAGTACTTC. The encoded protein is CASSGGTSLYEQYF.

This clonotype has a count of ten or more. This sequence joins TRBV3-1 and TRBJ1-1; 8 bases match TRBD1. Germline V lookup: CDR1 LGHDT, CDR2 YNNKEL (reference sequence). V lost 5 bases to trimming and J lost 4 bases; unmatched junction nucleotides: 6. The CDR3 is 14 residues long. The CDR3 bases are TGTGCCAGCAGCTTGGACAGGGAAGGCACTGAAGCTTTCTTT. This gives the protein CASSLDREGTEAFF. Full variable domain (missing parts from reference TRBV3-1 and TRBJ1-1): DTAVSQTPKYLVTQMGNDKSIKCEQNLGHDTMYWYKQDSKKFLKIMFSYNNKELIINETVPNRFSPKSPDKAHLNLHINSLELGDSAVYFCASSLDREGTEAFFGQGTRLTVV.

This clonotype occurred many times. The rearrangement uses TRBV5-4 and TRBJ2-1; 8 bases agree with TRBD1. The J segment lost 6 bases and the V segment lost 3 bases, leaving 8 bases of the junction unmatched. This CDR3 spans 15 amino acids. Germline V CDR1 and CDR2: SGHNT, YYREEE (reference sequence). The CDR3 DNA is TGTGCCAGCAGCTCCGCAGGGGGCGCGGGCAATGAGCAGTTCTTC. It codes for CASSSAGGAGNEQFF.